This T cell receptor (beta chain) was sequenced in a study of a mutant IDH1 vaccine in newly diagnosed glioma. Looking at the study overall: In some groups vaccination began 4-6 weeks post-radiotherapy; others received it with temozolomide. Treated patients, around 60% male and approximately 40% female, averaged approximately 40 years of age. Findings of the study overall: Vaccine-induced immune responses were detected in roughly 93% of patients.

In the case of this clone: Its target is unknown.

The CDR3 extends over 11 amino acids. CDR1 is MDHEN and CDR2 is SYDVKM in the germline V gene. Trimming took 10 bases from V and 8 from J; bases not matched to a gene: 6. Repertoires were generated with immunoSEQ multiplex PCR, while TCRdb's copy carries only in-frame clones and drops some. The sample lists about 41,000 clones, over 75% seen once, with around 1.5% in the top ten. Time point given: week 35, safety follow-up. A 20-mer mutant IDH1 peptide at 300 ug was injected subcutaneously with topical imiquimod. New WHO grade 3 or 4 astrocytomas that were IDH1-mutant and ATRX-lost had been found in donors.

The starting material was PBMCs, obtained from a glioma patient whose treatment included an IDH1 peptide vaccine. The chain links TRBV28 to TRBJ1-2, with 8 bases fitting TRBD1. This receptor was taken from a man aged 40-50 years with glioma. The CDR3 coding sequence is TGTGCCACCTGGACAGGGTGGGGCTACACCTTC. Translated, it gives CATWTGWGYTF.